This record covers a single T cell receptor (beta chain). This entry is derived from a study of siplizumab effects on memory and regulatory T cells. The CDR3 has 13 residues. TCRdb's table, derived via immunoSEQ multiplex PCR, lists solely in-frame clones and lacks some. The sample consists of approximately 91,000 clones, around 93% of them appearing once. The receptor was isolated from a human donor in good health. The chain uses TRBV21-1 and TRBJ1-1; the table's D call of TRBD1 was not tested on the DNA. TRBV21-1 corresponds to a pseudogene. The sequenced sample was CD8+ T cells sorted from blood. Here the CDR3 reads CASSAGQKQRAFF. The CDR3 DNA is TGTGCCAGCAGCGCGGGACAGAAGCAGCGGGCTTTCTTT.